A selection of T cell receptor beta chains follows, all from one sample in a study of TIL therapy for anti-PD-1-resistant metastatic lung cancer. The table came from immunoSEQ multiplex PCR; TCRdb's copy has only in-frame clones and leaves some out. The repertoire holds thousands of clones, with over 60% as singletons. The sequenced sample was tumor tissue, obtained at baseline. The source of these receptors is a person aged 25 to 85 with non-small cell lung cancer. Both conserved end residues are part of each CDR3. D genes are given only for firm matches. Some rows have no size entry. The others give once, few or many, or a class for an expanded clone.

abundance: -
v_gene: TRBV13
d_gene: TRBD1
j_gene: TRBJ1-2
CDR3nt: TGTGCCAGCAGCATAGGACAGGGGAGAGGCCTTGGCTACACCTTC
CDR3aa: CASSIGQGRGLGYTF

abundance: -
v_gene: TRBV5-6
d_gene: TRBD1
j_gene: TRBJ2-1
CDR3nt: TGTGCCAGCAGCTTGCGCAGGGGGATGATCAATGAGCAGTTCTTC
CDR3aa: CASSLRRGMINEQFF

abundance: -
v_gene: TRBV21-1
d_gene: -
j_gene: TRBJ2-2
CDR3nt: TGTGCCAGCATCAAGGGGGGACAGGAGACCGGGGAGCTGTTTTTT
CDR3aa: CASIKGGQETGELFF

abundance: -
v_gene: TRBV5-4
d_gene: -
j_gene: TRBJ2-5
CDR3nt: TGTGCCGTCGGAGGGGGGTGGCGAGAGACCCAGTACTTC
CDR3aa: CAVGGGWRETQYF

abundance: -
v_gene: TRBV6-6
d_gene: TRBD1
j_gene: TRBJ1-3
CDR3nt: TGTGCCAGCAAACCACCCGGGACAGCTGGAAACACCATATATTTT
CDR3aa: CASKPPGTAGNTIYF

abundance: few
v_gene: TRBV10-3
d_gene: -
j_gene: TRBJ2-2
CDR3nt: TGTGCCGCCATGGGGGGCGGTAGTTTAGAGGGGACCGGGGAGCTGTTTTTT
CDR3aa: CAAMGGGSLEGTGELFF

abundance: -
v_gene: TRBV7-9
d_gene: -
j_gene: TRBJ2-1
CDR3nt: TGTGCCAGCAGCCTCCGGGACCAGAGGAACAATGAGCAGTTCTTC
CDR3aa: CASSLRDQRNNEQFF

abundance: -
v_gene: TRBV7-9
d_gene: -
j_gene: TRBJ2-7
CDR3nt: TGTGCCAGCAGCGGACTTCGCTCCTACGAGCAGTACTTC
CDR3aa: CASSGLRSYEQYF

abundance: once
v_gene: TRBV5-4
d_gene: TRBD1
j_gene: TRBJ1-6
CDR3nt: TGTGCCAGCAGCTGGGACAGGGGGCATCGAGAATCACCCCTCCACTTT
CDR3aa: CASSWDRGHRESPLHF

abundance: few
v_gene: TRBV28
d_gene: -
j_gene: TRBJ2-7
CDR3nt: TGTGCCAGCAGTCCAGGGGGGGGGACCTACGAGCAGTACTTC
CDR3aa: CASSPGGGTYEQYF

abundance: -
v_gene: TRBV6-5
d_gene: TRBD1
j_gene: TRBJ1-1
CDR3nt: TGTGCCAGCAGCCCCGGACAGGGTCCCACTGAAGCTTTCTTT
CDR3aa: CASSPGQGPTEAFF

abundance: -
v_gene: TRBV7-9
d_gene: -
j_gene: TRBJ2-7
CDR3nt: TGTGCCAGCAGCTTATCGGCGGGTAGCTCCTACGAGCAGTACTTC
CDR3aa: CASSLSAGSSYEQYF

abundance: once
v_gene: TRBV2
d_gene: -
j_gene: TRBJ2-7
CDR3nt: TGTGCCAGCAGTGAATTTGTGTCCTACGAGCAGTACTTC
CDR3aa: CASSEFVSYEQYF

abundance: large
v_gene: TRBV4-2
d_gene: -
j_gene: TRBJ1-2
CDR3nt: TGTGCCAGCAGCCAAGGGGTAGGAGGCTACACCTTC
CDR3aa: CASSQGVGGYTF

abundance: -
v_gene: TRBV5-1
d_gene: -
j_gene: TRBJ2-6
CDR3nt: TGCGCCAGCAGCTTGAACGCGGGGAACGGGGCCAACGTCCTGACTTTC
CDR3aa: CASSLNAGNGANVLTF

abundance: -
v_gene: TRBV11-3
d_gene: -
j_gene: TRBJ2-3
CDR3nt: TGTGCCAGCAGCGACGTTGGGTGGGGGCCGCCAGATACGCAGTATTTT
CDR3aa: CASSDVGWGPPDTQYF

abundance: -
v_gene: TRBV10-1
d_gene: TRBD1
j_gene: TRBJ1-1
CDR3nt: TGCGCCAGCAGTCCAGGACAGGGGGCTGACACTGAAGCTTTCTTT
CDR3aa: CASSPGQGADTEAFF

abundance: -
v_gene: TRBV9
d_gene: -
j_gene: TRBJ1-2
CDR3nt: TGTGCCAGCAGCGTGGTAGGGGACACCAGCTATGGCTACACCTTC
CDR3aa: CASSVVGDTSYGYTF

abundance: -
v_gene: TRBV6-1
d_gene: TRBD1
j_gene: TRBJ1-1
CDR3nt: TGTGCCAGCACCAGGGACAGGGTTTTTCAATCGGCTTTCTTT
CDR3aa: CASTRDRVFQSAFF

abundance: -
v_gene: TRBV10-3
d_gene: -
j_gene: TRBJ2-2
CDR3nt: TGTGCCATGTCCGGGACACCCCCCGGGGAGCTGTTTTTT
CDR3aa: CAMSGTPPGELFF

abundance: -
v_gene: TRBV18
d_gene: -
j_gene: TRBJ2-6
CDR3nt: TGTGCCAGCTCACTCTACATGGCATCTGGGGCCAACGTCCTGACTTTC
CDR3aa: CASSLYMASGANVLTF

abundance: -
v_gene: TRBV7-2
d_gene: -
j_gene: TRBJ2-7
CDR3nt: TGTGCCAGCAGCTCATCCCCCGGGACTCCTATGTACTTC
CDR3aa: CASSSSPGTPMYF

abundance: -
v_gene: TRBV18
d_gene: TRBD1
j_gene: TRBJ1-4
CDR3nt: TGTGCCAGCTCGTCGTTACAGGGGAGCAATGAAAAACTGTTTTTT
CDR3aa: CASSSLQGSNEKLFF

abundance: -
v_gene: TRBV6-1
d_gene: -
j_gene: TRBJ2-5
CDR3nt: TGTGCCAGCCGTACGGTTGCCGAGACCCAGTACTTC
CDR3aa: CASRTVAETQYF

abundance: once
v_gene: TRBV4-3
d_gene: -
j_gene: TRBJ2-2
CDR3nt: TGCGCCAGCAGCCAAGATACGGGGGGCTGGGCGAACACCGGGGAGCTGTTTTTT
CDR3aa: CASSQDTGGWANTGELFF

abundance: -
v_gene: TRBV4-3
d_gene: TRBD1
j_gene: TRBJ2-7
CDR3nt: TGCGCCAGCAGCCAAGATCTACTCTTTGCGGGACAGGTCCCCTACGAGCAGTACTTC
CDR3aa: CASSQDLLFAGQVPYEQYF

abundance: -
v_gene: TRBV6-5
d_gene: -
j_gene: TRBJ1-5
CDR3nt: TGTGCTTCGGCCAGAGCAGGGCCTAGCAATCAGCCCCAGCATTTT
CDR3aa: CASARAGPSNQPQHF

abundance: -
v_gene: TRBV9
d_gene: TRBD2
j_gene: TRBJ2-1
CDR3nt: TGTGCCAGCAGCGCCCGAGCGGGGGCAGTTTACAATGAGCAGTTCTTC
CDR3aa: CASSARAGAVYNEQFF

abundance: -
v_gene: TRBV19
d_gene: -
j_gene: TRBJ2-3
CDR3nt: TGTGCCAGTAGCACAAGACAGGGCACAGATACGCAGTATTTT
CDR3aa: CASSTRQGTDTQYF

abundance: -
v_gene: TRBV9
d_gene: TRBD1
j_gene: TRBJ2-7
CDR3nt: TGTGCCAGCAGCGCCGGACAGGGGATCTACGAGCAGTACTTC
CDR3aa: CASSAGQGIYEQYF

abundance: -
v_gene: TRBV7-3
d_gene: TRBD2
j_gene: TRBJ2-1
CDR3nt: TGTGCCAGCAGCCCTACTAGCGGACCCTACAATGAGCAGTTCTTC
CDR3aa: CASSPTSGPYNEQFF

abundance: -
v_gene: TRBV28
d_gene: -
j_gene: TRBJ1-2
CDR3nt: TGTGCCAGCAGTTCGGCGCGACACTCCTATGGCTACACCTTC
CDR3aa: CASSSARHSYGYTF

abundance: -
v_gene: TRBV7-9
d_gene: TRBD2
j_gene: TRBJ2-7
CDR3nt: TGTGCCAGCAGCCAAGCGGGAGCTCGCTACGAGCAGTACTTC
CDR3aa: CASSQAGARYEQYF

abundance: -
v_gene: TRBV10-2
d_gene: -
j_gene: TRBJ2-1
CDR3nt: TGCGCCAGCAGCTCCTTTAACAATGAGCAGTTCTTC
CDR3aa: CASSSFNNEQFF

abundance: -
v_gene: TRBV5-1
d_gene: TRBD1
j_gene: TRBJ1-2
CDR3nt: TGCGCCAGCAGCTTAGGACAGGGATGGGATGGCTACACCTTC
CDR3aa: CASSLGQGWDGYTF

abundance: -
v_gene: TRBV2
d_gene: TRBD1
j_gene: TRBJ1-5
CDR3nt: TGTGCCAGCAGTGAATTTGGGGACAGGGGACCGAATCAGCCCCAGCATTTT
CDR3aa: CASSEFGDRGPNQPQHF

abundance: once
v_gene: TRBV19
d_gene: -
j_gene: TRBJ2-4
CDR3nt: TGTGCCAGTAGTATCGGCCGGGAAGACATTCAGTACTTC
CDR3aa: CASSIGREDIQYF

abundance: once
v_gene: TRBV4-1
d_gene: TRBD2
j_gene: TRBJ2-1
CDR3nt: TGCGCCAGCAGCCTTACCTCAGCGGGGGGGCCGGGCAATGAGCAGTTCTTC
CDR3aa: CASSLTSAGGPGNEQFF

abundance: -
v_gene: TRBV18
d_gene: -
j_gene: TRBJ1-2
CDR3nt: TGTGCCAGCTCACCGGGACCGGGCTATGGCTACACCTTC
CDR3aa: CASSPGPGYGYTF

abundance: -
v_gene: TRBV28
d_gene: -
j_gene: TRBJ1-3
CDR3nt: TGTGCCAGCAGTCCGCAGACGGCTGGAAACACCATATATTTT
CDR3aa: CASSPQTAGNTIYF

abundance: -
v_gene: TRBV19
d_gene: -
j_gene: TRBJ1-1
CDR3nt: TGTGCCAGTAAGGTTAACAGGGTTAACACTGAAGCTTTCTTT
CDR3aa: CASKVNRVNTEAFF

abundance: few
v_gene: TRBV7-6
d_gene: TRBD2
j_gene: TRBJ2-5
CDR3nt: TGTGCCAGCAGCTTAGTGACTAGCTCGGGAGCTAAAAGCCGGACCCAGTACTTC
CDR3aa: CASSLVTSSGAKSRTQYF

abundance: -
v_gene: TRBV7-3
d_gene: TRBD2
j_gene: TRBJ2-1
CDR3nt: TGTGCCAGCAGCTTAAGCGGGAGCCATGAGCAGTTCTTC
CDR3aa: CASSLSGSHEQFF

abundance: -
v_gene: TRBV6-5
d_gene: -
j_gene: TRBJ2-5
CDR3nt: TGTGCCAGCAGTTACTCTGGTGGGATGGGAGAGACCCAGTACTTC
CDR3aa: CASSYSGGMGETQYF

abundance: -
v_gene: TRBV5-1
d_gene: -
j_gene: TRBJ1-2
CDR3nt: TGCGCCAGCAGCAAGACAGAAATTTATGGCTACACCTTC
CDR3aa: CASSKTEIYGYTF

abundance: -
v_gene: TRBV7-8
d_gene: TRBD1
j_gene: TRBJ1-1
CDR3nt: TGTGCCAGCAGCTCAATCGCCGGGACAGCCAGTTTGAACACTGAAGCTTTCTTT
CDR3aa: CASSSIAGTASLNTEAFF